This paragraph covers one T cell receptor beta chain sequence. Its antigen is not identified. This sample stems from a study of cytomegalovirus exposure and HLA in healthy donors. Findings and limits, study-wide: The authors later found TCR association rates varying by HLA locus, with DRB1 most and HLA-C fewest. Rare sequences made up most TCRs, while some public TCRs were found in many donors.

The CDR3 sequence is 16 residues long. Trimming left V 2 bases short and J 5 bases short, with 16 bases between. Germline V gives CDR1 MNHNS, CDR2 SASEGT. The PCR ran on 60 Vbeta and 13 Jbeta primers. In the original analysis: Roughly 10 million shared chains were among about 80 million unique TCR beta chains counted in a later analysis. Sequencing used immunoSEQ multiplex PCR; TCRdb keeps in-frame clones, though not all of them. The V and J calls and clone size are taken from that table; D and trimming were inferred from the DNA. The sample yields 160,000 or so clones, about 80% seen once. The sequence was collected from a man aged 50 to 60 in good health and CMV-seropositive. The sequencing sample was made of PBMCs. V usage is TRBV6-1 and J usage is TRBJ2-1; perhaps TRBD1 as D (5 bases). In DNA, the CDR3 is TGTGCCAGCAGTGAACTTCGGGCAGGGTGGGACAATGAGCAGTTCTTC. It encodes CASSELRAGWDNEQFF.